Listed below are T cell receptor beta chains from one sample, sequenced in a study of control samples from healthy donors and cancer patients. Clones were read by immunoSEQ multiplex PCR, and TCRdb kept only the in-frame ones, dropping some. The repertoire holds tens of thousands of clones, with more than 70% as singletons. Sequenced input: PBMCs. These receptors came from a man aged 55 to 70 with colorectal cancer. Each CDR3 is given with its conserved first and last residue. The D gene is left open where the match is weak. Not every row has a clone size; where given, it reads once, few, many or a size class.

j_call,d_call,v_call,clone_size,cdr3_aa,cdr3_nt
TRBJ1-4,TRBD1,TRBV19,NA,CASSLTGVNEKLFF,TGTGCCAGTAGCTTGACAGGGGTTAATGAAAAACTGTTTTTT
TRBJ2-2,NA,TRBV2,NA,CASSVEGPNTGELFF,TGTGCCAGCAGTGTTGAGGGCCCGAACACCGGGGAGCTGTTTTTT
TRBJ2-1,TRBD2,TRBV19,NA,CASSNLHPSGGVANEQFF,TGTGCCAGTAGTAACCTTCACCCTAGCGGGGGGGTAGCGAATGAGCAGTTCTTC
TRBJ1-2,TRBD1,TRBV7-2,NA,CASRPDRGTYGYTF,TGTGCCAGCAGACCAGACAGGGGAACTTATGGCTACACCTTC
TRBJ1-1,NA,TRBV14,NA,CASSVGGNTEAFF,TGTGCCAGCAGCGTGGGGGGGAACACTGAAGCTTTCTTT
TRBJ2-3,NA,TRBV25-1,NA,CASSGPGTDTQYF,TGTGCCAGCAGTGGCCCCGGCACAGATACGCAGTATTTT
TRBJ1-5,NA,TRBV6-5,NA,CASSYFRDQPQHF,TGTGCCAGCAGTTACTTCAGAGATCAGCCCCAGCATTTT
TRBJ2-7,NA,TRBV7-2,NA,CASSLGGGSDEQYF,TGTGCCAGCAGCTTAGGGGGGGGCTCAGACGAGCAGTACTTC
TRBJ2-5,TRBD2,TRBV11-3,NA,CASSPGLAVTETQYF,TGTGCCAGCAGCCCGGGACTAGCGGTAACAGAGACCCAGTACTTC
TRBJ2-5,NA,TRBV5-6,NA,CASSLRLGQETQYF,TGTGCCAGCAGCTTGAGGCTAGGACAAGAGACCCAGTACTTC
TRBJ1-2,NA,TRBV6-6,NA,CASSLRDPLRYGYTF,TGTGCCAGCAGCCTCCGGGACCCGCTGCGCTATGGCTACACCTTC
TRBJ2-5,NA,TRBV6-6,NA,CASNQRETQYF,TGTGCCAGCAACCAGCGGGAGACCCAGTACTTC
TRBJ1-4,NA,TRBV28,NA,CASSLSGRATNEKLFF,TGTGCCAGCAGTTTATCGGGGAGGGCAACTAATGAAAAACTGTTTTTT
TRBJ1-2,NA,TRBV30,NA,CAWSVWGRMYTF,TGTGCCTGGAGTGTGTGGGGGAGGATGTACACCTTC
TRBJ1-2,NA,TRBV7-2,once,CASTPGYYGYTF,TGTGCCAGCACCCCCGGGTACTATGGCTACACCTTC
TRBJ2-1,TRBD1,TRBV7-2,NA,CASSYRQGAKEQFF,TGTGCCAGCAGCTACAGACAGGGGGCTAAGGAGCAGTTCTTC
TRBJ1-4,NA,TRBV6-6,NA,CASSYSGGTNEKLFF,TGTGCCAGCAGTTACTCGGGGGGGACTAATGAAAAACTGTTTTTT
TRBJ1-5,NA,TRBV27,NA,CASSFLGVQPQHF,TGTGCCAGCAGTTTCTTGGGGGTTCAGCCCCAGCATTTT
TRBJ1-1,NA,TRBV27,NA,CASSERGGTEAFF,TGTGCCAGCAGTGAGAGGGGGGGCACTGAAGCTTTCTTT
TRBJ2-5,NA,TRBV9,NA,CASSPTSTVRETQYF,TGTGCCAGCAGCCCCACATCGACAGTTAGGGAGACCCAGTACTTC
TRBJ1-1,NA,TRBV29-1,NA,CSVRRMNTEAFF,TGCAGCGTCCGCCGAATGAACACTGAAGCTTTCTTT
TRBJ2-5,TRBD1,TRBV7-6,NA,CASSLPDRVDQETQYF,TGTGCCAGCAGCTTACCAGACAGGGTCGATCAAGAGACCCAGTACTTC
TRBJ2-2,NA,TRBV9,once,CASSPDTGELFF,TGTGCCAGCAGCCCAGACACCGGGGAGCTGTTTTTT
TRBJ2-7,NA,TRBV10-3,NA,CAISEPPDEQYF,TGTGCCATCAGTGAGCCGCCCGACGAGCAGTACTTC
TRBJ2-3,NA,TRBV6-5,NA,CASSLSPDTQYF,TGTGCCAGCAGCCTCAGTCCAGATACGCAGTATTTT
TRBJ1-2,NA,TRBV7-6,NA,CASSPWEQGSPGGYTF,TGTGCCAGCAGCCCCTGGGAGCAGGGGTCCCCAGGCGGCTACACCTTC
TRBJ2-2,NA,TRBV23-1,NA,CASSRRNTGELFF,TGCGCCAGCAGTAGAAGGAACACCGGGGAGCTGTTTTTT
TRBJ2-5,TRBD2,TRBV24-1,once,CATSAGRGGQETQYF,TGTGCCACCAGTGCCGGGAGGGGGGGACAAGAGACCCAGTACTTC
TRBJ2-1,TRBD2,TRBV5-5,NA,CASSSLTSGGPVSYNEQFF,TGTGCCAGCAGCTCGCTGACTAGCGGGGGCCCCGTCTCCTACAATGAGCAGTTCTTC
TRBJ1-1,NA,TRBV2,few,CASSQGENTEAFF,TGTGCCAGCAGCCAAGGGGAGAACACTGAAGCTTTCTTT
TRBJ2-3,NA,TRBV5-4,NA,CASSLVPGATDTQYF,TGTGCCAGCAGCTTGGTTCCGGGGGCCACAGATACGCAGTATTTT
TRBJ2-3,NA,TRBV9,NA,CASSVEPTDTQYF,TGTGCCAGCAGCGTAGAACCCACAGATACGCAGTATTTT
TRBJ2-3,NA,TRBV30,NA,CAWSVGGDTQYF,TGTGCCTGGAGTGTAGGGGGAGATACGCAGTATTTT
TRBJ1-2,TRBD1,TRBV28,NA,CANPGQGTPYYGYTF,TGTGCCAACCCGGGACAGGGGACTCCTTACTATGGCTACACCTTC
TRBJ2-1,TRBD2,TRBV28,NA,CASSLRTSGGGEQFF,TGTGCCAGCAGTCTTCGGACTAGCGGGGGAGGTGAGCAGTTCTTC
TRBJ1-2,NA,TRBV5-1,NA,CASSRDGGDGYTF,TGCGCCAGCAGCCGGGACGGCGGGGATGGCTACACCTTC
TRBJ1-2,NA,TRBV6-6,NA,CASSFDFGYTF,TGTGCCAGCAGTTTTGACTTTGGCTACACCTTC
TRBJ2-1,TRBD2,TRBV4-1,NA,CASSQDGAGGRYNEQFF,TGCGCCAGCAGCCAAGATGGAGCGGGGGGCCGCTACAATGAGCAGTTCTTC
TRBJ2-3,TRBD2,TRBV7-6,NA,CASSPRALAVPTDTQYF,TGTGCCAGCAGCCCAAGGGCCCTAGCGGTCCCCACAGATACGCAGTATTTT
TRBJ1-6,NA,TRBV5-1,NA,CASSLAAQGDSPLHF,TGCGCCAGCAGCTTGGCCGCACAGGGAGATTCACCCCTCCACTTT
TRBJ1-2,TRBD1,TRBV4-1,NA,CASSWGQGDYGYTF,TGCGCCAGCAGCTGGGGACAGGGTGACTATGGCTACACCTTC
TRBJ1-2,NA,TRBV5-4,NA,CASSLEATNYGYTF,TGTGCCAGCAGCTTGGAGGCAACCAACTATGGCTACACCTTC
TRBJ1-1,NA,TRBV5-4,NA,CASSLWGPSPRLGTEAFF,TGTGCCAGCAGCTTGTGGGGGCCGAGTCCCCGTTTAGGTACTGAAGCTTTCTTT
TRBJ2-3,TRBD2,TRBV6-5,NA,CASGMGLGADTQYF,TGTGCCAGCGGTATGGGACTAGGAGCCGATACGCAGTATTTT
TRBJ1-6,TRBD1,TRBV9,once,CASSSQGTVGTPLHF,TGTGCCAGCAGCTCCCAAGGGACAGTCGGGACACCCCTCCACTTT
TRBJ2-1,TRBD2,TRBV18,NA,CASSPRGSGGANEQFF,TGTGCCAGCTCACCACGTGGTAGCGGGGGGGCCAATGAGCAGTTCTTC